This TCR beta chain came from a study of control samples from healthy donors and cancer patients. Here immunoSEQ multiplex PCR was the method, and the copy in TCRdb shows in-frame clones only, minus some. The sample holds some 51,000 clones, 90% to 97% seen once. Germline CDR1 MNHNS, CDR2 SASEGT. This CDR3 is built from 16 residues. The V and J ends lost 3 bases and 4 bases respectively, with 18 bases between them. The chain couples TRBV6-1 to TRBJ1-1; D is ambiguous. The sequence derives from a woman in her late teens or twenties in good health. Source material: blood. This chain's CDR3 is CASSDRPVREGTEAFF. CDR3 coding DNA: TGTGCCAGCAGTGATCGTCCGGTACGGGAGGGCACTGAAGCTTTCTTT.